These 16 T cell receptor beta chains were sequenced from one sample in a study of beta chain features in type 1 diabetes. Isolated RNA was reverse transcribed in full, so expressed TCRB transcripts were sequenced. Clones were sequenced by immunoSEQ multiplex PCR, and TCRdb holds only the in-frame ones, with some missing. The repertoire holds some 250,000 clones, with about 25% as singletons. Sequences were obtained from central memory CD4+ T cells from blood. These receptors were obtained from a man aged 25 to 40 in good health.

The rearrangement joins TRBV19 to TRBJ2-7; 8 bases fit TRBD1. V dropped 7 bases and J dropped 2; count of bases not matched to a gene: 7. There are 14 residues in the CDR3. Germline values: CDR1 LNHDA, CDR2 SQIVND (reference sequence). CDR3 loop: CASKSGTGAYEQYF. In DNA, the CDR3 is TGTGCCAGTAAGTCAGGGACAGGAGCCTACGAGCAGTACTTC.

V usage is TRBV7-2 and J usage is TRBJ1-1; D is unclear. Germline V gene sequence: CDR1 SGHTA, CDR2 FQGNSA. Trimming took 5 bases from V and 7 from J, leaving 14 bases between them. CDR3 length: 13 amino acids. CDR3 loop: CASSLRRTFEAFF. CDR3 DNA sequence: TGTGCCAGCAGCCTCCGACGGACTTTTGAAGCTTTCTTT. Combining the CDR3 with reference TRBV7-2 and TRBJ1-1 gives the whole variable domain GAGVSQSPSNKVTEKGKDVELRCDPISGHTALYWYRQSLGQGLEFLIYFQGNSAPDKSGLPSDRFSAERTGGSVSTLTIQRTQQEDSAVYLCASSLRRTFEAFFGQGTRLTVV.

The CDR3 reads CASSFSRGETQYF. CDR3 coding DNA: TGTGCCAGCAGTTTCTCTCGGGGTGAGACCCAGTACTTC. The chain has TRBV27 and TRBJ2-5; D possibly corresponds to TRBD2 (5 bases). This CDR3 is built from 13 residues. Germline V gene lookup returns CDR1 MNHEY and CDR2 SMNVEV (reference sequence). Trimming took 3 bases from V and 5 from J, leaving 10 bases between them.

The chain joins TRBV15 to TRBJ1-1; D possibly corresponds to TRBD1 (5 bases). The V and J ends lost 0 bases and 4 bases respectively, with 12 bases between them. This CDR3 spans 15 amino acids. Germline V gives CDR1 LNHNV, CDR2 YYDKDF (reference sequence). As DNA, the CDR3 is TGTGCCACCAGCAGAGACAGGGTCGGGGGCACTGAAGCTTTCTTT. Translation: CATSRDRVGGTEAFF.

This clone was counted a few times. This chain uses TRBV5-6 with TRBJ2-5; D uncertain. Germline V gene lookup returns CDR1 SGHDT and CDR2 YYEEEE. The CDR3 spans 13 residues. Between the trimmed V and J ends, which lost 3 bases and 8 bases, there was a span of 14 bases. The DNA of the CDR3 is TGTGCCAGCAGCTATACAACTCTGGTTACCCAGTACTTC. Translation: CASSYTTLVTQYF.

This clone has ten or more counts. This specimen includes other DNA sequences encoding the same CDR3. The rearrangement joins TRBV15 to TRBJ2-3; perhaps D is TRBD1 or TRBD2 (5 bases each). CDR1 and CDR2 from the germline V gene are LNHNV and YYDKDF (reference sequence). The length of the CDR3 is 15 residues. V shed 1 base and J shed 0 bases, with 8 bases lying between them. The CDR3 spells CATSRGGISTDTQYF. In DNA form, the CDR3 reads TGTGCCACCAGCAGAGGGGGGATTAGCACAGATACGCAGTATTTT.

This clone has more than one count but fewer than ten. The V gene is TRBV7-2, the J gene TRBJ2-1; D is possibly TRBD1 or TRBD2 (5 bases each). Trimming shortened V by 8 bases and J by 7 bases, and 15 bases separated the two germline ends. The germline CDR1 and CDR2 sequences are SGHTA and FQGNSA. CDR3 length: 13 amino acids. CDR3: CASRRQRGNEQFF. CDR3 DNA sequence: TGTGCCAGCCGAAGACAGAGGGGAAATGAGCAGTTCTTC.

This clone was counted between two and nine times. The J gene is TRBJ2-3, the V gene TRBV4-3, with D tentatively TRBD1 (5 bases). The CDR3 consists of 11 residues. Germline V gives CDR1 LGHNA, CDR2 YSLEER. Between the trimmed V and J ends, which lost 4 bases and 6 bases, there was a span of 5 bases. CDR3: CASSPGDTQYF. For the CDR3, the DNA is TGCGCCAGCAGCCCAGGGGATACGCAGTATTTT.

This chain uses TRBV5-6 with TRBJ2-3; the match to TRBD1 covers 7 bases. This CDR3 spans 14 amino acids. Trimming removed 0 bases from V and 8 bases from J; junction bases left unmatched: 6. Germline-derived CDR1 and CDR2 are SGHDT and YYEEEE. In DNA, the CDR3 is TGTGCCAGCAGCTTGGGACAGGGTATTGGTACGCAGTATTTT. Encoded protein: CASSLGQGIGTQYF.

This chain uses TRBV2 with TRBJ1-2; D is undetermined. From germline, CDR1 is SNHLY and CDR2 FYNNEI. Between the trimmed V and J ends, which lost 5 bases and 4 bases, there was a span of 11 bases. The CDR3 spans 13 residues. The CDR3 region is CASSLAGSYGYTF. The CDR3 DNA reads as TGTGCCAGCAGTTTGGCAGGCTCCTATGGCTACACCTTC.

The gene calls are TRBV6-1 and TRBJ2-7, with 8 bases matching TRBD1. V lost 5 bases to trimming and J lost 6 bases; unmatched junction nucleotides: 9. The CDR3 covers 14 residues. CDR1 is MNHNS and CDR2 is SASEGT in the germline V gene. Here the CDR3 reads CASSRRGQDSEQYF. DNA of the CDR3: TGTGCCAGCAGTAGGAGGGGACAGGACTCCGAGCAGTACTTC.

Notes on this clone: Germline is not matched at one junction end, which may reflect a read error. The chain carries TRBV5-6 and TRBJ2-7; D is tentatively TRBD1 or TRBD2 (5 bases each). Germline values: CDR1 SGHDT, CDR2 YYEEEE. CDR3 length: 13 residues. CDR3 nucleotides: TGTGCCAGCAGCTTACCCGGGGCCTACGCGCAGTACTTC. This encodes CASSLPGAYAQYF.

This sequence joins TRBV6-5 and TRBJ2-5; possibly TRBD1 for D (6 bases). CDR1 is MNHEY, CDR2 SVGAGI, per germline. This CDR3 is 15 amino acids long. Trimming took 6 bases from V and 4 from J, leaving 18 bases between them. The CDR3 nucleotides read TGTGCCAGCAGCAGGGGACACTCCTCGGGAGAGACCCAGTACTTC. Residues: CASSRGHSSGETQYF.

J is TRBJ2-7 and V is TRBV30, with unresolved D. The CDR3 runs 11 residues. Germline CDR1 reads GTSNPN; CDR2 reads SVGIG (reference sequence). Trimming shortened V by 3 bases and J by 4 bases, and 7 bases separated the two germline ends. The CDR3 is CAWRSAYEQYF. CDR3 in DNA: TGTGCCTGGAGGTCGGCGTACGAGCAGTACTTC.

There are a few counts of this clone. V gene TRBV29-1 combines with J gene TRBJ2-7; TRBD1 is a possible D gene (5 bases). The ends were cut back, 7 bases at V and 2 bases at J, with 12 bases in the middle. CDR1 SQVTM and CDR2 ANQGSEA come from the germline V gene. This CDR3 has 12 residues. The CDR3 DNA reads as TGCAGCGCCGGACCAGGGCCCTACGAGCAGTACTTC. Its protein is CSAGPGPYEQYF.

This clone has just a few counts. The V and J genes are TRBV2 and TRBJ2-4, with D unclear. V gave up 10 bases and J gave up 10 bases, with 17 bases separating them. CDR3 size: 12 residues. The germline CDR1 and CDR2 sequences are SNHLY and FYNNEI. CDR3 sequence reads: CATSTDHGIQYF. The CDR3 nucleotides read TGTGCCACCTCGACCGACCATGGGATTCAGTACTTC.